This T cell receptor beta chain was identified during a study of graft-versus-host responses after intestinal transplantation. Study at large: Each recipient received a multivisceral, liver-intestinal, or isolated intestinal graft. Study results and caveats: The recipient marrow held GvH clones, and some of them showed up first in ileum or blood.

TCRdb's table, derived via immunoSEQ multiplex PCR, lists solely in-frame clones and lacks some. The table has more than 65,000 clones, less than 95% seen once. Of note for this clone: Its antigen is currently unknown.

The origin of this receptor is a human donor who was the organ donor for an intestinal transplant. The material was unstimulated CD8+ T cells sorted from spleen or lymph node cells, obtained before transplant.

The CDR3, as DNA: TGTGCCAGTAGTATAATCGGGATGTACAATGAGCAGTTCTTC. It encodes CASSIIGMYNEQFF. J is TRBJ2-1 and V is TRBV19; D possibly corresponds to TRBD2 (5 bases). This CDR3 has 14 residues. CDR1 LNHDA and CDR2 SQIVND come from the germline V gene (reference sequence). Trimming cost V 2 bases and J 4 bases, with 9 bases left between them.